These 11 T cell receptor beta chains originate from one sample sequenced in a study of PD-L1 blockade in urothelial cancer. Assay: immunoSEQ multiplex PCR; the TCRdb copy retains only in-frame clones and omits some. Among some 110,000 clones listed, 75% to 90% were seen once. Time point: peripheral blood 6 weeks after treatment start. The sample in question was PBMCs, obtained around atezolizumab (anti-PD-L1) treatment. All receptors derive from a man in his sixties with urothelial cancer.

The rearrangement links TRBV7-2 to TRBJ1-6; 7 positions match TRBD1. The germline CDR1 and CDR2 sequences are SGHTA and FQGNSA. J was trimmed by 0 bases and V by 3 bases; bases with no gene match: 8. There are 18 residues in the CDR3. CDR3 sequence reads: CASSFARGSSSYNSPLHF. In DNA, the CDR3 is TGTGCCAGCAGCTTTGCCAGGGGGAGTAGCTCCTATAATTCACCCCTCCACTTT.

The rearrangement links TRBV19 to TRBJ1-1, with TRBD1 identical over 7 bases. Trimming took 5 bases from V and 1 from J; bases not matched to a gene: 7. CDR1 is LNHDA, CDR2 SQIVND, per germline (reference sequence). This CDR3 is built from 15 residues. The CDR3 DNA reads as TGTGCCAGTAGTCCTGGGGCAGGGGGGAACACTGAAGCTTTCTTT. Amino acid sequence: CASSPGAGGNTEAFF.

DNA for the CDR3: TGCAGCGTCCTAAGACTGACAGGGGGAATTCAGTACTTC. Amino acid sequence: CSVLRLTGGIQYF. The chain recombines TRBV29-1 with TRBJ2-4, with 9 bases lining up with TRBD1. This CDR3 is built from 13 residues. Germline V lookup: CDR1 SQVTM, CDR2 ANQGSEA. The J segment lost 10 bases and the V segment lost 6 bases, leaving 10 bases of the junction unmatched.

The rearrangement links TRBV6-5 to TRBJ1-2; D not resolved. The length of the CDR3 is 13 residues. Germline V gene sequence: CDR1 MNHEY, CDR2 SVGAGI. V was trimmed by 5 bases and J by 4 bases, leaving 11 bases between them. CDR3 sequence reads: CASSLQLTYGYTF. CDR3 coding DNA: TGTGCCAGCAGTCTACAGTTAACCTATGGCTACACCTTC.

Points on this clone: A junction boundary mismatches the germline segment, possibly from a read error. The genes are TRBV5-1 and TRBJ1-5, with TRBD1 matching 8 bases. This CDR3 comprises 15 residues. Germline V lookup: CDR1 SGHRS, CDR2 YFSETQ. CDR3 coding DNA: TGCGCCAGCAGCGAGACAGGGGATAGCCATCAGCCCCAGCATTTT. This translates into CASSETGDSHQPQHF.

This chain links TRBV9 with TRBJ1-1, with D maybe TRBD1 (5 bases). Germline CDR1 and CDR2: SGDLS and YYNGEE. This CDR3 contains 15 residues. The V and J ends lost 3 bases and 2 bases respectively, with 14 bases between them. The DNA for the CDR3 is TGTGCCAGCAGCGCCTCAGACAGCTATAACACTGAAGCTTTCTTT. It is translated as CASSASDSYNTEAFF.

The CDR3 DNA is TGCGCCAGCAGCTTAAATCCGGGACAGAAGAGCTCTGGGGCCAACGTCCTGACTTTC. This translates into CASSLNPGQKSSGANVLTF. The chain employs TRBV5-1 and TRBJ2-6; 7 nucleotides align to TRBD1. V lost 2 bases and J lost 0; bases outside the gene matches: 11. CDR1 and CDR2 from the germline V gene are SGHRS and YFSETQ. The CDR3 runs 19 residues. Based on the CDR3 plus reference TRBV5-1 and TRBJ2-6, the full variable domain is KAGVTQTPRYLIKTRGQQVTLSCSPISGHRSVSWYQQTPGQGLQFLFEYFSETQRNKGNFPGRFSGRQFSNSRSEMNVSTLELGDSALYLCASSLNPGQKSSGANVLTFGAGSRLTVL.

This clone was counted a single time. This rearrangement joins TRBV7-2 to TRBJ1-3, with D possibly matching TRBD1 (5 bases). CDR1 is SGHTA, CDR2 FQGNSA, per germline. Trimming removed 6 bases at V and 3 bases at J, with 9 bases between. CDR3 length equals 13 residues. The CDR3 bases are TGTGCCAGCAGTGGGGGGAATGGAAACACCATATATTTT. Encoded protein: CASSGGNGNTIYF.

The gene calls are TRBV4-1 and TRBJ2-1, with no clear D. The CDR3 is 13 residues long. V gave up 6 bases and J gave up 0 bases, with 6 bases separating them. CDR1 is MGHRA and CDR2 is YSYEKL in the germline V gene. This CDR3 reads CASSSFSYNEQFF. Here the CDR3 DNA reads TGCGCCAGCAGTTCTTTCTCCTACAATGAGCAGTTCTTC.

The V gene is TRBV6-1, the J gene TRBJ2-7; possibly TRBD1 for D (6 bases). Per germline, CDR1 MNHNS and CDR2 SASEGT. This CDR3 is 15 amino acids long. Trimming cost V 7 bases and J 2 bases, with 18 bases left between them. CDR3 protein: CASMMDSFIPYEQYF. DNA for the CDR3: TGTGCCAGCATGATGGACAGCTTCATCCCCTACGAGCAGTACTTC.

The CDR3 reads CASSLLGNQPQHF. Here the CDR3 DNA reads TGTGCCAGCAGTCTACTCGGCAATCAGCCCCAGCATTTT. The chain employs TRBV27 and TRBJ1-5; D call uncertain. Germline CDR1 is MNHEY and CDR2 is SMNVEV (reference sequence). V lost 5 bases, J lost 2 bases, and 7 bases lay in between. CDR3 length: 13 amino acids.